This is a list of T cell receptor beta chains from one sample in a study of CD8 T cells in Susac syndrome. In TCRdb, the immunoSEQ multiplex PCR reads were re-called with MiXCR into one record per CDR3 protein. In the table there are hundreds of thousands of distinct CDR3 sequences, around 96% of which are singletons. Sample: CD4+ T cells from PBMCs. The receptors shown here come from a human donor with Susac syndrome. CDR3s include the opening cysteine and the closing phenylalanine or tryptophan. Fields, in order: J gene, D gene, V gene, clone size, CDR3 protein, CDR3 DNA. D genes are given only for firm matches. Rows give clone size only sometimes, using once, few, many, or a class for an expanded clone.

J gene: TRBJ2-7
D gene: TRBD1
V gene: TRBV3-1
clone size: NA
CDR3 protein: CASSSRQGSQYF
CDR3 DNA: TGTGCCAGCAGCTCCAGACAGGGGTCGCAGTACTTC

J gene: TRBJ2-7
D gene: NA
V gene: TRBV11-2
clone size: NA
CDR3 protein: CASSPGLPQYF
CDR3 DNA: TGTGCCAGCAGCCCCGGACTGCCGCAGTACTTC

J gene: TRBJ2-1
D gene: TRBD2
V gene: TRBV4-2
clone size: NA
CDR3 protein: CASSQGGTSEDEQFF
CDR3 DNA: TGTGCCAGCAGCCAAGGTGGGACTAGCGAAGATGAGCAGTTCTTC

J gene: TRBJ2-3
D gene: TRBD2
V gene: TRBV5-1
clone size: NA
CDR3 protein: CASSLVGTSGRATDTQYF
CDR3 DNA: TGCGCCAGCAGCTTGGTTGGGACTAGCGGGAGGGCCACAGATACGCAGTATTTT

J gene: TRBJ2-5
D gene: NA
V gene: TRBV7-9
clone size: once
CDR3 protein: CASSPVEETQYF
CDR3 DNA: TGTGCCAGCAGCCCGGTAGAAGAGACCCAGTACTTC

J gene: TRBJ1-5
D gene: NA
V gene: TRBV24-1
clone size: NA
CDR3 protein: CATSRDNQPQHF
CDR3 DNA: TGTGCCACCAGTAGGGACAATCAGCCCCAGCATTTT

J gene: TRBJ2-3
D gene: TRBD1
V gene: TRBV12-3/TRBV12-4
clone size: NA
CDR3 protein: CASSLGDRVTDTQYF
CDR3 DNA: TGTGCCAGCAGTTTAGGGGACAGGGTTACAGATACGCAGTATTTT

J gene: TRBJ2-7
D gene: NA
V gene: TRBV29-1
clone size: NA
CDR3 protein: CSVEDQPDPRGREQYF
CDR3 DNA: TGCAGCGTTGAAGATCAACCAGACCCCCGAGGGCGCGAGCAGTACTTC

J gene: TRBJ2-7
D gene: NA
V gene: TRBV11-3
clone size: NA
CDR3 protein: CASSPVFGPGDRYEQYF
CDR3 DNA: TGTGCCAGCAGCCCCGTATTTGGTCCGGGCGACAGGTACGAGCAGTACTTC

J gene: TRBJ1-2
D gene: NA
V gene: TRBV24-1
clone size: NA
CDR3 protein: CATSDRAGSNYGYTF
CDR3 DNA: TGTGCCACCAGTGATCGGGCAGGGTCTAACTATGGCTACACCTTC

J gene: TRBJ2-3
D gene: NA
V gene: TRBV7-6
clone size: NA
CDR3 protein: CASSPGWGTDTQYF
CDR3 DNA: TGTGCCAGCAGCCCGGGATGGGGCACAGATACGCAGTATTTT

J gene: TRBJ2-7
D gene: TRBD2
V gene: TRBV11-2
clone size: NA
CDR3 protein: CASSAGVYEQYF
CDR3 DNA: TGTGCCAGCAGCGCGGGAGTCTACGAGCAGTACTTC

J gene: TRBJ2-6
D gene: NA
V gene: TRBV11-3
clone size: NA
CDR3 protein: CASSLTENSGANVLTF
CDR3 DNA: TGTGCCAGCAGCTTAACCGAAAACTCTGGGGCCAACGTCCTGACTTTC

J gene: TRBJ1-5
D gene: NA
V gene: TRBV20-1
clone size: NA
CDR3 protein: CSARYFSNQPQHF
CDR3 DNA: TGCAGTGCTAGATACTTTAGCAATCAGCCCCAGCATTTT

J gene: TRBJ1-4
D gene: NA
V gene: TRBV27
clone size: NA
CDR3 protein: CASSPSGVYEKLFF
CDR3 DNA: TGTGCCAGCAGTCCTTCAGGGGTTTACGAAAAACTGTTTTTT

J gene: TRBJ1-1
D gene: NA
V gene: TRBV18
clone size: NA
CDR3 protein: CASSRTRENTEAFF
CDR3 DNA: TGTGCCAGCTCGCGCACCCGGGAGAACACTGAAGCTTTCTTT

J gene: TRBJ2-2
D gene: NA
V gene: TRBV29-1
clone size: NA
CDR3 protein: CSATMANTGELFF
CDR3 DNA: TGCAGCGCCACCATGGCGAACACCGGGGAGCTGTTTTTT

J gene: TRBJ1-5
D gene: NA
V gene: TRBV12-3/TRBV12-4
clone size: NA
CDR3 protein: CASSFGPNNQPQHF
CDR3 DNA: TGTGCCAGCAGTTTCGGTCCGAACAATCAGCCCCAGCATTTT

J gene: TRBJ2-1
D gene: NA
V gene: TRBV29-1
clone size: NA
CDR3 protein: CSVDKTSYNEQFF
CDR3 DNA: TGCAGCGTTGACAAGACTAGCTACAATGAGCAGTTCTTC

J gene: TRBJ1-1
D gene: TRBD1
V gene: TRBV5-4
clone size: NA
CDR3 protein: CASSPGTGVQHTEAFF
CDR3 DNA: TGTGCCAGCAGCCCCGGGACAGGGGTCCAGCACACTGAAGCTTTCTTT

J gene: TRBJ2-6
D gene: NA
V gene: TRBV15
clone size: NA
CDR3 protein: CATSRGSGANVLTF
CDR3 DNA: TGTGCCACCAGCAGAGGCTCTGGGGCCAACGTCCTGACTTTC

J gene: TRBJ2-3
D gene: TRBD2
V gene: TRBV20-1
clone size: NA
CDR3 protein: CSAPSGRSTDTQYF
CDR3 DNA: TGCAGTGCCCCGAGCGGGAGGAGCACAGATACGCAGTATTTT

J gene: TRBJ1-2
D gene: NA
V gene: TRBV9
clone size: NA
CDR3 protein: CASSARGIYGYTF
CDR3 DNA: TGTGCCAGCAGCGCCAGGGGTATCTATGGCTACACCTTC

J gene: TRBJ2-1
D gene: NA
V gene: TRBV30
clone size: NA
CDR3 protein: CAWSVTDNEQFF
CDR3 DNA: TGTGCCTGGAGTGTCACAGACAATGAGCAGTTCTTC

J gene: TRBJ2-7
D gene: TRBD1
V gene: TRBV7-9
clone size: NA
CDR3 protein: CASGTVYYEQYF
CDR3 DNA: TGTGCCAGTGGGACAGTATACTACGAGCAGTACTTC

J gene: TRBJ1-1
D gene: NA
V gene: TRBV30
clone size: NA
CDR3 protein: CAWSGSWAVREAFF
CDR3 DNA: TGTGCCTGGAGTGGAAGTTGGGCAGTACGTGAAGCTTTCTTT

J gene: TRBJ2-7
D gene: TRBD2
V gene: TRBV12-3/TRBV12-4
clone size: NA
CDR3 protein: CASSLWGWEGEQYF
CDR3 DNA: TGTGCCAGCAGTTTATGGGGTTGGGAGGGGGAGCAGTACTTC

J gene: TRBJ2-1
D gene: NA
V gene: TRBV5-1
clone size: NA
CDR3 protein: CASSPRVGYGNEQFF
CDR3 DNA: TGCGCCAGCAGCCCCCGAGTTGGGTACGGGAATGAGCAGTTCTTC

J gene: TRBJ2-3
D gene: NA
V gene: TRBV4-1
clone size: NA
CDR3 protein: CASSSQVKSDTQYF
CDR3 DNA: TGCGCCAGCAGCTCGCAGGTGAAGTCAGATACGCAGTATTTT

J gene: TRBJ2-3
D gene: NA
V gene: TRBV20-1
clone size: NA
CDR3 protein: CSASGGSTDTQYF
CDR3 DNA: TGCAGTGCCAGCGGCGGAAGCACAGATACGCAGTATTTT

J gene: TRBJ2-2
D gene: TRBD2
V gene: TRBV20-1
clone size: once
CDR3 protein: CSARVSGRDYTGELFF
CDR3 DNA: TGCAGTGCGCGGGTCAGCGGGAGGGATTACACCGGGGAGCTGTTTTTT

J gene: TRBJ1-2
D gene: TRBD1
V gene: TRBV30
clone size: NA
CDR3 protein: CARSADRGGYGYTF
CDR3 DNA: TGTGCCCGGAGCGCCGACAGGGGCGGCTATGGCTACACCTTC

J gene: TRBJ2-5
D gene: NA
V gene: TRBV5-6
clone size: NA
CDR3 protein: CASSPPGARWSETQYF
CDR3 DNA: TGTGCCAGCAGCCCCCCTGGGGCTAGGTGGAGCGAGACCCAGTACTTC

J gene: TRBJ2-7
D gene: TRBD2
V gene: TRBV5-1
clone size: NA
CDR3 protein: CASSRGLVAYEQYF
CDR3 DNA: TGCGCCAGCAGTCGGGGACTAGTAGCCTACGAGCAGTACTTC

J gene: TRBJ2-7
D gene: NA
V gene: TRBV9
clone size: NA
CDR3 protein: CASSASQTEGEQYF
CDR3 DNA: TGTGCCAGCAGCGCCTCCCAAACCGAGGGGGAGCAGTACTTC

J gene: TRBJ1-5
D gene: TRBD1
V gene: TRBV3-1
clone size: NA
CDR3 protein: CASSQFTGQGNQPQHF
CDR3 DNA: TGTGCCAGCAGCCAGTTTACAGGACAGGGGAATCAGCCCCAGCATTTT

J gene: TRBJ1-1
D gene: NA
V gene: TRBV20-1
clone size: NA
CDR3 protein: CSVPDKGWNTEAFF
CDR3 DNA: TGCAGTGTTCCAGACAAGGGATGGAACACTGAAGCTTTCTTT

J gene: TRBJ2-1
D gene: NA
V gene: TRBV5-4
clone size: NA
CDR3 protein: CASSLVSGPYNEQFF
CDR3 DNA: TGTGCCAGCAGCTTGGTATCCGGACCCTACAATGAGCAGTTCTTC

J gene: TRBJ2-5
D gene: NA
V gene: TRBV18
clone size: NA
CDR3 protein: CASSPGNTQETQYF
CDR3 DNA: TGTGCCAGCTCACCGGGGAACACACAAGAGACCCAGTACTTC

J gene: TRBJ2-3
D gene: TRBD2
V gene: TRBV9
clone size: NA
CDR3 protein: CASSVEPHVSGRARDTQYF
CDR3 DNA: TGTGCCAGCAGCGTAGAGCCCCACGTCAGCGGGAGGGCCAGGGATACGCAGTATTTT

J gene: TRBJ2-2
D gene: TRBD2
V gene: TRBV4-1
clone size: NA
CDR3 protein: CASSQVRGGNTGELFF
CDR3 DNA: TGCGCCAGCAGCCAAGTTCGGGGGGGGAACACCGGGGAGCTGTTTTTT

J gene: TRBJ2-1
D gene: TRBD2
V gene: TRBV25-1
clone size: NA
CDR3 protein: CASTFAGGGEQFF
CDR3 DNA: TGTGCCAGCACTTTCGCTGGGGGGGGTGAGCAGTTCTTC

J gene: TRBJ1-5
D gene: NA
V gene: TRBV24-1
clone size: NA
CDR3 protein: CATSDRGGQPQHF
CDR3 DNA: TGTGCCACCAGTGATCGTGGTGGACAGCCCCAGCATTTT

J gene: TRBJ2-1
D gene: NA
V gene: TRBV18
clone size: NA
CDR3 protein: CASSRGDAQGYNEQFF
CDR3 DNA: TGTGCCAGCTCTCGCGGGGATGCCCAGGGTTACAATGAGCAGTTCTTC

J gene: TRBJ2-7
D gene: NA
V gene: TRBV4-2
clone size: few
CDR3 protein: CASSSLSLGTSYEQYF
CDR3 DNA: TGTGCCAGCAGCAGCTTATCCCTGGGGACGTCCTACGAGCAGTACTTC

J gene: TRBJ2-1
D gene: NA
V gene: TRBV14
clone size: NA
CDR3 protein: CASSPLGGHNEQFF
CDR3 DNA: TGTGCCAGCAGCCCCTTAGGCGGACACAATGAGCAGTTCTTC